Below, one TCR beta chain is given with its context. No antigen is known for it. The sample belongs to a study of shared clonotypes between healthy human individuals. Turning to the study itself: The plates for each donor numbered three CD4 naive, three CD4 memory, two CD8 naive and one CD8 memory.

The authors divided CD4+ cells into CD45RA+ naive and CD45RA-negative memory subsets. General study findings and limits: The sharing of about 5% of naive CD4 clonotypes was seen across a few donors. Despite large depth, rarefaction showed incomplete sorted-subset sequencing.

Sequenced by immunoSEQ multiplex PCR; TCRdb stores in-frame clones only, minus some. The data hold roughly 2,500,000 clones, with 93% observed a single time. The sequenced material came from naive CD4+ T cells from PBMCs. Subset described: CD45RA+ positively selected. The source of this sequence is a man aged 18 to 29 in good health. Some clones in this sample may be carry-over from other donors' samples.

As DNA, the CDR3 is TGCGCCAGCACAAGTACAGGGGGAACCTCACCCCTCCACTTT. Amino acids: CASTSTGGTSPLHF. The V and J genes are TRBV5-1 and TRBJ1-6; 8 nucleotides match TRBD1. Trimming cost V 6 bases and J 10 bases; bases outside gene matches: 9. The CDR3 covers 14 residues. The germline gives CDR1 SGHRS, CDR2 YFSETQ.